This T cell receptor (beta chain) is drawn from a study of post-analysis software for immune sequencing data. Built from TCR beta cDNA, the libraries had unique molecular identifiers in them. TCRdb used MiXCR to reprocess the PCR reads, holding one entry per CDR3 protein. The sample consists of about 160,000 distinct CDR3 sequences, roughly 34% of them appearing once. This CDR3 is built from 15 residues. V dropped 1 base and J dropped 0 bases, with 7 bases sitting between them. Germline V gene sequence: CDR1 SGHAT, CDR2 FQNNGV. The origin of this receptor is a girl aged 10 to 17 with multiple sclerosis. The chain combines TRBV11-2 with TRBJ2-1, with no clear D. The sample was blood, taken after autologous hematopoietic stem cell transplantation. The CDR3 sequence: CASSLVWSSYNEQFF. CDR3 nucleotide sequence: TGTGCCAGCAGCTTAGTGTGGAGCTCCTACAATGAGCAGTTCTTC.